The clone carrying this T cell receptor beta chain was seen at least ten times. Antigen: not known. This sample was included in a study of T cell repertoires in cytomegalovirus infection. Via MiXCR, TCRdb re-called the reads, giving one row per CDR3 protein. Counted here are more than 250,000 distinct CDR3 sequences, 20% to 25% occurring once; the ten biggest clones make up about an eighth. J gave up 9 bases and V 0 bases, and 6 bases lay outside the gene matches. Germline-derived CDR1 and CDR2 are GTSNPN and SVGIG (reference sequence). The CDR3 runs 14 residues. This chain links TRBV30 with TRBJ2-7; TRBD2 matches at 12 bases. The sample in question was cultured PBMCs, obtained from culture after CMV antigen stimulation. The sequence came from a human donor in good health (CMV status not recorded). Some clones in this sample may be carry-over from other donors' samples. For the CDR3, the DNA is TGTGCCTGGAGTGTAGAGGCTAGCGGGAGGGGGCAGTACTTC. This gives the protein CAWSVEASGRGQYF. The full variable domain, rest sourced from reference TRBV30 and TRBJ2-7, is SQTIHQWPATLVQPVGSPLSLECTVEGTSNPNLYWYRQAAGRGLQLLFYSVGIGQISSEVPQNLSASRPQDRQFILSSKKLLLSDSGFYLCAWSVEASGRGQYFGPGTRLTVT.